The 18 T cell receptor beta chains given below trace back to one sample, sequenced in a study of cytomegalovirus exposure and HLA in healthy donors. PCR was performed using 60 Vbeta and 13 Jbeta primers. Generated by immunoSEQ multiplex PCR, the TCRdb table keeps only in-frame clones and is missing some. The sample carries under 200,000 clones, less than 90% recorded once. Source material: PBMCs. The receptor source for this set is a woman in her twenties or thirties in good health and CMV-seronegative.

V usage is TRBV28 and J usage is TRBJ2-1, with TRBD2 matching over 14 bases. V gave up 5 bases and J gave up 8 bases; unmatched junction bases: 8. The CDR3 consists of 16 residues. Germline-derived CDR1 and CDR2 are MDHEN and SYDVKM. The CDR3 DNA is TGTGCCAGCAGTCCCCCGGGACTAGCGGGAGTCTATGAGCAGTTCTTC. This translates into CASSPPGLAGVYEQFF.

The genes are TRBV27 and TRBJ2-3; 10 bases line up with TRBD2. Germline V gene data show CDR1 as MNHEY and CDR2 as SMNVEV (reference sequence). V was pared by 4 bases and J by 5 bases, with 3 bases of the junction left unmatched. The CDR3 contains 14 residues. DNA of the CDR3: TGTGCCAGCAGTTCGGGACTAGCGTTAGATACGCAGTATTTT. Its translation is CASSSGLALDTQYF.

The gene calls are TRBV6-5 and TRBJ2-7, with 8 nucleotides matching TRBD1. The V gene's germline CDR1 is MNHEY and CDR2 SVGAGI. Trimming took 6 bases from V and 4 from J; bases not matched to a gene: 5. The CDR3 runs to 13 residues. Here the CDR3 reads CASRGQGQYEQYF. The CDR3 nucleotides read TGTGCCAGCAGAGGACAGGGACAATACGAGCAGTACTTC.

The V and J genes are TRBV6-6 and TRBJ1-2; perhaps TRBD1 as D (5 bases). V was trimmed by 6 bases and J by 8 bases, leaving 10 bases between them. This CDR3 has 11 residues. Germline values: CDR1 MNHNY, CDR2 SVGAGI (reference sequence). The CDR3 DNA sequence: TGTGCCAGCAGGCGGGGCGACGGCTACACCTTC. This encodes CASRRGDGYTF.

The chain combines TRBV6-5 with TRBJ1-2; 9 nucleotides match TRBD1. The trim removed 6 bases at V and 2 bases at J, leaving 4 bases unmatched. The CDR3 covers 14 residues. CDR1 is MNHEY, CDR2 SVGAGI, per germline. The CDR3 region is CASRRTGANYGYTF. The CDR3 region has the DNA TGTGCCAGCAGGCGGACAGGGGCAAACTATGGCTACACCTTC.

The chain has TRBV7-9 and TRBJ2-2; D gene uncertain. CDR3 length equals 14 residues. CDR1 is SEHNR, CDR2 FQNEAQ, per germline (reference sequence). Trimming removed 3 bases at V and 1 base at J, with 6 bases between. The CDR3: CASSFRQNTGELFF. CDR3 in DNA: TGTGCCAGCAGCTTTCGACAGAACACCGGGGAGCTGTTTTTT.

The chain links TRBV29-1 to TRBJ2-3; a weak D match, TRBD2 (5 bases). CDR3 size: 13 residues. The ends were cut back, 4 bases at V and 5 bases at J, with 13 bases in the middle. Per germline, CDR1 SQVTM and CDR2 ANQGSEA. CDR3 amino acids: CSVGAAVGDTQYF. The CDR3 bases are TGCAGCGTTGGGGCAGCGGTCGGAGATACGCAGTATTTT.

The chain has TRBV6-1 and TRBJ2-1; D call uncertain. V lost 1 base, J lost 6 bases, and 7 bases lay in between. Germline CDR1 MNHNS, CDR2 SASEGT. The CDR3 loop spans 13 amino acids. The CDR3 sequence is CASSEGPFNEQFF. As DNA, the CDR3 is TGTGCCAGCAGTGAAGGGCCCTTCAATGAGCAGTTCTTC.

This clone occurred a few times. CDR3 loop: CASSTTGTGLEEQYF. DNA for the CDR3: TGTGCCAGCAGCACAACCGGGACAGGGCTCGAGGAGCAGTACTTC. V usage is TRBV11-1 and J usage is TRBJ2-7, with 9 bases aligning to TRBD1. Germline values: CDR1 SGHAT, CDR2 FQDESV (reference sequence). This CDR3 comprises 15 residues. V lost 5 bases and J lost 7; bases outside the gene matches: 12.

V gene TRBV7-8 combines with J gene TRBJ2-5, with D maybe TRBD1 (6 bases). Germline assignment: CDR1 SGHVS and CDR2 FQNEAQ. The CDR3 is 14 amino acids. Trimming stripped 7 bases from V and 1 base from J, with 13 bases between. CDR3 loop: CASTPWGPQETQYF. CDR3 in DNA: TGTGCCAGCACGCCTTGGGGGCCCCAAGAGACCCAGTACTTC.

This clone was detected only a few times. The J gene is TRBJ1-1, the V gene TRBV5-1, with 7 bases aligning to TRBD1. CDR3 size: 13 residues. Germline trimming cut 4 bases from V and 7 bases from J; bases unmatched to any gene: 7. Per the germline V gene, CDR1 is SGHRS and CDR2 is YFSETQ. The CDR3 DNA is TGCGCCAGCAGCCCTAGACAGGGTGGTGAAGCTTTCTTT. Translated: CASSPRQGGEAFF.

This clone was counted once. The chain employs TRBV2 and TRBJ1-1; 8 bases match TRBD1. Trimming took 5 bases from V and 6 from J; bases not matched to a gene: 11. The V gene's germline CDR1 is SNHLY and CDR2 FYNNEI. The CDR3 loop spans 15 amino acids. CDR3 DNA sequence: TGTGCCAGCAGTCAAGGACAGGGCAGGGTGGCTGAAGCTTTCTTT. Protein product: CASSQGQGRVAEAFF.

The V call is TRBV2, the J call TRBJ1-2; no clear D. The germline gives CDR1 SNHLY, CDR2 FYNNEI. There are 15 residues in the CDR3. V was clipped by 2 bases and J by 2 bases, with 12 bases between them. The CDR3 sequence is CASSELITTNYGYTF. The CDR3, as DNA: TGTGCCAGCAGTGAACTGATCACCACAAACTATGGCTACACCTTC.

Only a few counts were recorded for this clone. This chain links TRBV5-1 with TRBJ2-1, with TRBD1 identical over 8 bases. V dropped 5 bases and J dropped 7; count of bases not matched to a gene: 2. Germline CDR1 SGHRS, CDR2 YFSETQ. The length of the CDR3 is 12 residues. The CDR3 spells CASRRTGNEQFF. The CDR3, as DNA: TGCGCCAGCAGGCGGACAGGGAATGAGCAGTTCTTC.

The chain joins TRBV19 to TRBJ2-7; unclear D gene. The V end lost 5 bases, the J end lost 2 bases, and 13 bases lay between the germline ends. CDR3 length: 14 amino acids. Germline values: CDR1 LNHDA, CDR2 SQIVND (reference sequence). The DNA of the CDR3 is TGTGCCAGTAGTTCCGTAGCCCCGACCTACGAGCAGTACTTC. Protein: CASSSVAPTYEQYF.

This sequence joins TRBV29-1 and TRBJ1-4; D remains unclear. V was cut by 5 bases and J by 5 bases, with 9 bases left in between. In germline, CDR1 is SQVTM, CDR2 ANQGSEA. The CDR3 covers 12 residues. The CDR3 is CSVKKRNEKLFF. Written as DNA, the CDR3 is TGCAGCGTTAAGAAGCGGAATGAAAAACTGTTTTTT.

The count of this clone is one. The J gene is TRBJ2-5, the V gene TRBV18; D is possibly TRBD1 (6 bases). This CDR3 is 13 amino acids long. V dropped 6 bases and J dropped 5 bases, with 13 bases sitting between them. CDR1 is KGHSH, CDR2 LQKENI, per germline. CDR3 in DNA: TGTGCCAGCTCCTTACAGGGCGGGGAGACCCAGTACTTC. It codes for CASSLQGGETQYF.

The chain employs TRBV28 and TRBJ2-2; 7 bases are a match to TRBD1. Germline V gene sequence: CDR1 MDHEN, CDR2 SYDVKM. The CDR3 is 13 residues long. The ends lost 11 bases at V and 1 base at J; junction bases unmatched: 4. The DNA of the CDR3 is TGTGCCTGCCGGGACAGGAACACCGGGGAGCTGTTTTTT. This translates into CACRDRNTGELFF.